This T cell receptor (beta chain) was documented in a study of T-cell reconstitution after alpha-beta-depleted transplantation in children. Germline values: CDR1 SGHTA, CDR2 FQGNSA. This CDR3 contains 17 residues. J gave up 1 base and V 2 bases, and 8 bases lay outside the gene matches. This clonotype was seen many times. TCRbeta library construction was performed incorporating unique molecular identifiers. In TCRdb, the PCR reads were re-called with MiXCR into one record per CDR3 protein. The sample lists about 610,000 distinct CDR3 sequences, approximately 10% occurring once. This material consisted of PBMCs from the stem cell graft donor, taken from the stem cell graft. The J gene is TRBJ2-4, the V gene TRBV7-2; TRBD1 matches at 7 bases. The sequence came from a human donor who donated a stem cell graft to a child with acute myeloid leukemia. CDR3 region: CASSLPDRARAKNIQYF. Here the CDR3 DNA reads TGTGCCAGCAGCTTACCAGACAGGGCAAGGGCCAAAAACATTCAGTACTTC. Full variable domain (outside the CDR3, taken from reference TRBV7-2 and TRBJ2-4): GAGVSQSPSNKVTEKGKDVELRCDPISGHTALYWYRQSLGQGLEFLIYFQGNSAPDKSGLPSDRFSAERTGGSVSTLTIQRTQQEDSAVYLCASSLPDRARAKNIQYFGAGTRLSVL.